Each of the 20 T cell receptor beta chains below was sequenced from the same sample in a study of shared clonotypes between healthy human individuals. Profiling relied on immunoSEQ multiplex PCR, and the TCRdb table lists in-frame clones only, not all of them. The sample contains over a million clones, around 98% of which appear only once. The sequenced material came from naive CD4+ T cells sorted from blood. Subset here: CD45RA+ positively selected. These receptors were collected from a man aged 30-40 years in good health.

The chain uses TRBV7-9 and TRBJ1-2, with a weak D call TRBD1 (5 bases). Germline V gene lookup returns CDR1 SEHNR and CDR2 FQNEAQ (reference sequence). With 3 bases removed from V and 1 base from J, the gap between germline ends came to 12 bases. The CDR3 length is 15 residues. The CDR3 here is CASSLGPGLNYGYTF. The CDR3, as DNA: TGTGCCAGCAGCTTGGGGCCAGGGCTTAACTATGGCTACACCTTC.

The chain is built from TRBV5-1 and TRBJ2-7; the D is unclear. The germline gives CDR1 SGHRS, CDR2 YFSETQ. Trimming stripped 4 bases from V and 2 bases from J, with 10 bases between. The CDR3 has 13 amino acids. The CDR3 is CASSMDVTYEQYF. CDR3 coding DNA: TGCGCCAGCAGCATGGACGTAACCTACGAGCAGTACTTC.

The gene calls are TRBV14 and TRBJ2-7; 8 nucleotides line up with TRBD2. The CDR3 extends over 16 amino acids. The germline CDR1 and CDR2 sequences are SGHDN and FVKESK. J gave up 5 bases and V 4 bases, and 13 bases lay outside the gene matches. The CDR3 spells CASSRLAGSSTHEQYF. The CDR3 DNA reads TGTGCCAGCAGCCGGTTAGCGGGGTCCTCTACCCACGAGCAGTACTTC.

The chain is built from TRBV4-3 and TRBJ2-3; 10 bases are shared with TRBD2. V dropped 1 base and J dropped 4; count of bases not matched to a gene: 20. The CDR3 contains 21 residues. Germline lookup yields CDR1 LGHNA and CDR2 YSLEER. The CDR3 bases are TGCGCCAGCAGCCAAGGCCCGGTCGGGCTAGCGGGAGCATGGGGGGCAGATACGCAGTATTTT. This encodes CASSQGPVGLAGAWGADTQYF.

Of note for this clone: The same CDR3 also results from other DNA sequences found in this sample. The chain has TRBV6-5 and TRBJ1-5, with a tentative D call TRBD1 (5 bases). Germline loops: CDR1 MNHEY, CDR2 SVGAGI. V lost 2 bases, J lost 2 bases, and 7 bases lay in between. The CDR3 has 14 amino acids. The CDR3, as DNA: TGTGCCAGCAGTTACGGGGGGGGCAATCAGCCCCAGCATTTT. Amino acids: CASSYGGGNQPQHF.

The chain uses TRBV18 and TRBJ2-7; 9 bases line up with TRBD2. Germline V gives CDR1 KGHSH, CDR2 LQKENI. The length of the CDR3 is 17 residues. V trimming: 4 bases; J trimming: 0 bases; junction bases outside the gene matches: 10. The CDR3 sequence is CASSRGTSRIFSYEQYF. In DNA form, the CDR3 reads TGTGCCAGCTCACGGGGGACTAGCCGTATATTCTCCTACGAGCAGTACTTC.

The chain combines TRBV11-2 with TRBJ2-7, with TRBD2 as a possible D gene (5 bases). This CDR3 spans 15 amino acids. Germline CDR1 SGHAT, CDR2 FQNNGV. Trimming shortened V by 0 bases and J by 8 bases, and 17 bases separated the two germline ends. CDR3 sequence: CASSLDGGAPTKQYF. CDR3 DNA: TGTGCCAGCAGCTTAGATGGAGGTGCCCCTACGAAGCAGTACTTC.

The chain recombines TRBV5-1 with TRBJ1-1; D unclear. Germline V CDR1 and CDR2: SGHRS, YFSETQ. The V and J ends lost 0 bases and 1 base respectively, with 7 bases between them. The length of the CDR3 is 14 residues. CDR3 sequence reads: CASSLVLENTEAFF. The CDR3 nucleotides are TGCGCCAGCAGCTTGGTGTTGGAGAACACTGAAGCTTTCTTT. Drawing the rest from reference TRBV5-1 and TRBJ1-1, the complete variable domain is KAGVTQTPRYLIKTRGQQVTLSCSPISGHRSVSWYQQTPGQGLQFLFEYFSETQRNKGNFPGRFSGRQFSNSRSEMNVSTLELGDSALYLCASSLVLENTEAFFGQGTRLTVV.

The genes are TRBV6-1 and TRBJ2-7; D is unclear. Germline loops: CDR1 MNHNS, CDR2 SASEGT. Trimming removed 8 bases at V and 6 bases at J, with 14 bases between. This CDR3 is 12 amino acids long. The CDR3: CASPSVAREQYF. The CDR3 coding sequence is TGTGCCAGCCCCTCGGTGGCTCGCGAGCAGTACTTC.

The J gene is TRBJ2-7, the V gene TRBV4-1, with D tentatively TRBD1 or TRBD2 (5 bases each). The CDR3 loop spans 15 amino acids. V lost 4 bases and J lost 0, with 13 bases in between. Germline CDR1 MGHRA, CDR2 YSYEKL. CDR3 sequence: CASSRSRDLSYEQYF. In DNA form, the CDR3 reads TGCGCCAGCAGCCGGTCGAGGGACCTCTCCTACGAGCAGTACTTC.

The rearrangement uses TRBV7-2 and TRBJ1-5, with 8 positions matching TRBD1. Germline loops: CDR1 SGHTA, CDR2 FQGNSA. This CDR3 is 16 amino acids long. V was pared by 6 bases and J by 6 bases, with 13 bases of the junction left unmatched. CDR3: CASRPTGGRLSQPQHF. The CDR3 region has the DNA TGTGCCAGCAGACCTACAGGGGGAAGACTATCTCAGCCCCAGCATTTT.

This sequence joins TRBV10-3 and TRBJ2-5; D remains ambiguous. The V end lost 9 bases, the J end lost 3 bases, and 14 bases lay between the germline ends. The CDR3 loop spans 13 amino acids. Per the germline V gene, CDR1 is ENHRY and CDR2 is SYGVKD. For the CDR3, the DNA is TGTGCCATAGGAGATATTGCTAAAGAGACCCAGTACTTC. Translation gives CAIGDIAKETQYF.

V usage is TRBV14 and J usage is TRBJ2-1, with 12 bases that match TRBD2. This CDR3 is built from 16 residues. In germline, CDR1 is SGHDN, CDR2 FVKESK. The V segment lost 2 bases and the J segment 5 bases; nucleotides outside the gene matches: 4. This CDR3 is CASSQQRLAGDNEQFF. As DNA, the CDR3 is TGTGCCAGCAGCCAACAGAGACTAGCGGGAGACAATGAGCAGTTCTTC.

Regarding this clone: Other nucleotide sequences from this sample produce the same CDR3. The CDR3 protein is CASSPRTGTDTQYF. CDR3 DNA sequence: TGTGCCAGCTCACCTAGAACCGGTACAGATACGCAGTATTTT. The chain carries TRBV18 and TRBJ2-3, with D uncertain. The ends were cut back, 3 bases at V and 3 bases at J, with 10 bases in the middle. There are 14 residues in the CDR3. The germline gives CDR1 KGHSH, CDR2 LQKENI.

This clone was recorded only once. The rearrangement joins TRBV5-1 to TRBJ2-1; 10 nucleotides match TRBD2. V gave up 5 bases and J gave up 7 bases; unmatched junction bases: 15. The CDR3 loop spans 17 amino acids. CDR1 SGHRS and CDR2 YFSETQ come from the germline V gene. CDR3 nucleotide sequence: TGCGCCAGCAGGAGTGGGCTGCAGCGGGAGGGAAAGAATGAGCAGTTCTTC. Translated: CASRSGLQREGKNEQFF.

This clone appeared a single time. CDR3 coding DNA: TGTGCCAGCAGCCACGGACAGACCCCTGCAACTAATGAAAAACTGTTTTTT. Translated: CASSHGQTPATNEKLFF. The chain combines TRBV5-8 with TRBJ1-4; tentative D call: TRBD1 (6 bases). The CDR3 contains 17 residues. The germline CDR1 and CDR2 sequences are SGHTS and YDEGEE. With 4 bases removed from V and 0 bases from J, the gap between germline ends came to 16 bases. The full variable domain, rest sourced from reference TRBV5-8 and TRBJ1-4, is EAGVTQSPTHLIKTRGQQATLRCSPISGHTSVYWYQQALGLGLQFLLWYDEGEERNRGNFPPRFSGRQFPNYSSELNVNALELEDSALYLCASSHGQTPATNEKLFFGSGTQLSVL.

This rearrangement joins TRBV2 to TRBJ2-3, with TRBD2 identical over 9 bases. Trimming took 8 bases from V and 10 from J; bases not matched to a gene: 1. This CDR3 has 10 amino acids. Germline assignment: CDR1 SNHLY and CDR2 FYNNEI. CDR3 DNA sequence: TGTGCCAGCGTAGCGGGGGCGCAGTATTTT. Its protein product is CASVAGAQYF.

As DNA, the CDR3 is TGTGCCAGCAGTCTCAGACAGGGGATTTTGACTAATGAAAAACTGTTTTTT. It codes for CASSLRQGILTNEKLFF. The chain recombines TRBV27 with TRBJ1-4; 8 bases align to TRBD1. Trimming took 5 bases from V and 2 from J; bases not matched to a gene: 10. The length of the CDR3 is 17 residues. Germline CDR1 MNHEY, CDR2 SMNVEV (reference sequence).

The chain is built from TRBV10-2 and TRBJ2-3; TRBD2 agrees at 9 bases. The J segment lost 3 bases and the V segment lost 5 bases, leaving 12 bases of the junction unmatched. CDR1 and CDR2 (germline): WSHSY, SAAADI. This CDR3 is 17 amino acids long. The CDR3 coding sequence is TGCGCCAGCAGTACTGGCGGGAGGGCCCCTCGGACAGATACGCAGTATTTT. Its protein is CASSTGGRAPRTDTQYF.

This clone was observed a single time. The V gene is TRBV28, the J gene TRBJ2-2, with D perhaps TRBD1 (7 bases). Germline V gene sequence: CDR1 MDHEN, CDR2 SYDVKM. The CDR3 spans 13 residues. V lost 4 bases and J 7 bases, leaving 10 bases between the germline ends. The CDR3 protein is CASSWRDSGELFF. DNA for the CDR3: TGTGCCAGCAGTTGGAGGGACAGCGGGGAGCTGTTTTTT. The variable domain in full, with the rest retrieved from reference TRBV28 and TRBJ2-2, is DVKVTQSSRYLVKRTGEKVFLECVQDMDHENMFWYRQDPGLGLRLIYFSYDVKMKEKGDIPEGYSVSREKKERFSLILESASTNQTSMYLCASSWRDSGELFFGEGSRLTVL.